The entry that follows covers one T cell receptor beta chain sequence. Its cognate antigen is unknown. These data originate in a study of cytomegalovirus exposure and HLA in healthy donors. General study findings and limits: Later analysis placed DRB1 highest and HLA-C lowest in TCR association rates, which differed by HLA locus. Per a prior analysis, the majority of TCR beta V segments were productive roughly 90% or roughly 30% of the time. According to the study, 180 or so TCR beta chains were cytomegalovirus-associated.

60 Vbeta and 13 Jbeta primers were used in PCR. Repertoires were generated with immunoSEQ multiplex PCR, while TCRdb's copy carries only in-frame clones and drops some. Of 65,000 to 90,000 clones listed, about three quarters are singletons. This TCR was sampled from a woman in her forties in good health and CMV-seropositive. What was sequenced was PBMCs.

CDR3 in amino acids: CASSHRGQWEPSGYTF. CDR3 DNA sequence: TGTGCCAGCAGCCACCGGGGACAGTGGGAGCCGTCTGGCTACACCTTC. This chain joins TRBV5-4 and TRBJ1-2; 7 bases agree with TRBD1. After removal of 4 bases from V and 7 bases from J, the junction contained 16 bases not matched to a gene. This CDR3 contains 16 residues. Germline V gives CDR1 SGHNT, CDR2 YYREEE (reference sequence).